This T cell receptor beta chain was found in a study of cytomegalovirus exposure and HLA in healthy donors. Overall study results and limits: In all likelihood, a cluster of highly shared sequence variants was a sequencing artifact. According to a later analysis, most TCR beta chains associated with CMV appeared HLA-restricted. Some V segments, including TRBV6-2 and TRBV6-3, were excluded as indistinguishable.

CDR1 is LNHNV and CDR2 is YYDKDF in the germline V gene (reference sequence). Trimming took off 2 bases at V and 6 bases at J, with 19 bases between the two ends. The CDR3 has 16 residues. Comment on this clone: What it recognizes is unknown.

A multiplex PCR was run with 60 Vbeta primers and 13 Jbeta primers. Produced via immunoSEQ multiplex PCR; TCRdb's table is partial and in-frame only. This sample has 100,000 or so clones; roughly 71% occur once, and the top ten carry more than 9%. The TCR was taken from a man aged 50-60 years in good health and CMV-seronegative. Sequencing was performed on PBMCs. The V call is TRBV15, the J call TRBJ1-1, with D tentatively TRBD1 (6 bases). The CDR3 nucleotides are TGTGCCACCAGCAGACAGCCTGGACAGTCGCTCTCTGAAGCTTTCTTT. Translation gives CATSRQPGQSLSEAFF.